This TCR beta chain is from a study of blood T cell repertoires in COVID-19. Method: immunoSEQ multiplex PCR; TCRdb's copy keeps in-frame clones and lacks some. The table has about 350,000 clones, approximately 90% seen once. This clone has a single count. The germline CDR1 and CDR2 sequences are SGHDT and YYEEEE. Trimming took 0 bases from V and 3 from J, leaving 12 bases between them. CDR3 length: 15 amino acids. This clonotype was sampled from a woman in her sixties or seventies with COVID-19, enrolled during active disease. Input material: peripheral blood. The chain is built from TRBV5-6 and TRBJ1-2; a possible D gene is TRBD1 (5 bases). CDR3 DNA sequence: TGTGCCAGCAGCTTGGGGGTCGGGGGTCACTATGGCTACACCTTC. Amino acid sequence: CASSLGVGGHYGYTF.